This passage covers 25 T cell receptor beta chains from one sample sequenced in a study of early T cells in non-severe SARS-CoV-2 infection. TCRdb reprocessed the 5' RACE reads via MiXCR and lists one record per CDR3 protein. This table holds about 60,000 distinct CDR3 sequences, roughly 12% found once. Sequences were obtained from whole blood. The origin of the receptors is an adult who was a healthcare worker with PCR-confirmed SARS-CoV-2 infection or an uninfected control (not recorded which).

V is TRBV5-8 and J is TRBJ1-1; a weak D match, TRBD1 (5 bases). Germline-derived CDR1 and CDR2 are SGHTS and YDEGEE. The V and J ends lost 4 bases and 10 bases respectively, with 20 bases between them. The CDR3 loop spans 14 amino acids. The CDR3 region has the DNA TGTGCCAGCAGCCCCTTAGACAGACCCCGGGGAGCTTTCTTT. Protein sequence: CASSPLDRPRGAFF.

This clonotype came up many times. The genes are TRBV9 and TRBJ1-1; 11 bases line up with TRBD1. J was trimmed by 7 bases and V by 1 base; bases with no gene match: 3. The CDR3 runs to 14 residues. Germline V gene data show CDR1 as SGDLS and CDR2 as YYNGEE. CDR3 amino acids: CASSVRTGGGEAFF. DNA of the CDR3: TGTGCCAGCAGCGTAAGGACAGGGGGCGGTGAAGCTTTCTTT.

The rearrangement joins TRBV4-1 to TRBJ2-4; tentatively, D is TRBD1 (5 bases). CDR1 is MGHRA, CDR2 YSYEKL, per germline. The CDR3 loop spans 17 amino acids. Deletions cut 4 bases from V and 3 bases from J, with 19 bases between. The CDR3 bases are TGCGCCAGCAGCCCCCTGACAGTAAAGGACCTCAAAAACATTCAGTACTTC. Residues: CASSPLTVKDLKNIQYF.

The chain recombines TRBV11-1 with TRBJ2-2, with a weak D call TRBD2 (6 bases). The germline V gene has CDR1 SGHAT and CDR2 FQDESV (reference sequence). This CDR3 spans 13 amino acids. V dropped 5 bases and J dropped 8 bases, with 12 bases sitting between them. CDR3 nucleotide sequence: TGTGCCAGCAGCCCCTTCCGGGAGGGGGAGCTGTTTTTT. As protein: CASSPFREGELFF.

This clonotype has more than one count but fewer than ten. V usage is TRBV12-3 or TRBV12-4 and J usage is TRBJ1-1; D gene ambiguous. The CDR3 extends over 14 amino acids. The germline V and J ends were trimmed by 7 bases and 5 bases, with 17 bases remaining between them. The CDR3 nucleotides are TGTGCCAGCACCTCCGTAGGGTCTTGGACTGAAGCTTTCTTT. It codes for CASTSVGSWTEAFF.

V gene TRBV6-6 combines with J gene TRBJ2-3, with unresolved D. The ends were cut back, 0 bases at V and 3 bases at J, with 22 bases in the middle. The CDR3 sequence is 19 residues long. The germline CDR1 and CDR2 sequences are MNHNY and SVGAGI (reference sequence). The CDR3 DNA reads as TGTGCCAGCAGTTACTCTCTCGACAACCGAAAGTCATTTACAGATACGCAGTATTTT. The encoded protein is CASSYSLDNRKSFTDTQYF.

This clonotype has more than one count but fewer than ten. The rearrangement joins TRBV9 to TRBJ1-6, with 7 bases matching TRBD1. With V trimmed by 0 bases and J by 6 bases, 6 bases remained unmatched. This CDR3 region has 16 residues. Germline assignment: CDR1 SGDLS and CDR2 YYNGEE. As DNA, the CDR3 is TGTGCCAGCAGCGTAGCTACGGGACAGACTAATTCACCCCTCCACTTT. This gives the protein CASSVATGQTNSPLHF. The full variable domain, completed using reference TRBV9 and TRBJ1-6, is DSGVTQTPKHLITATGQRVTLRCSPRSGDLSVYWYQQSLDQGLQFLIQYYNGEERAKGNILERFSAQQFPDLHSELNLSSLELGDSALYFCASSVATGQTNSPLHFGNGTRLTVT.

This sequence joins TRBV24-1 and TRBJ2-5; 8 nucleotides agree with TRBD1. This CDR3 is 15 amino acids long. In germline, CDR1 is KGHDR, CDR2 SFDVKD. V lost 4 bases, J lost 2 bases, and 5 bases stayed unmatched. The CDR3 sequence: CATSDSRTGQETQYF. The CDR3 DNA is TGTGCCACCAGTGACTCAAGGACAGGGCAAGAGACCCAGTACTTC.

This clonotype was recorded at least ten times. The chain recombines TRBV7-2 with TRBJ2-7, with D possibly matching TRBD1 (5 bases). The CDR3 is 11 residues long. Trimming stripped 5 bases from V and 9 bases from J, with 11 bases between. The germline gives CDR1 SGHTA, CDR2 FQGNSA. The CDR3 spells CASSSREGQYF. CDR3 sequence (DNA): TGTGCCAGCAGCAGCAGGGAAGGGCAGTACTTC.

This chain uses TRBV7-2 with TRBJ2-1; no reliable D call. This CDR3 contains 14 residues. The V gene lost 5 bases and the J gene lost 7 bases, with 15 bases spanning the gap. Per germline, CDR1 SGHTA and CDR2 FQGNSA. The CDR3: CASSVRITANEQFF. The CDR3 DNA follows: TGTGCCAGCAGCGTACGAATTACAGCTAATGAGCAGTTCTTC.

The CDR3 bases are TGTGCCAGCAGCGAACGACAGATCTCCTACAATGAGCAGTTCTTC. Translation: CASSERQISYNEQFF. The chain has TRBV5-4 and TRBJ2-1, with a weak D call TRBD1 (5 bases). CDR3 length equals 15 residues. CDR1 is SGHNT and CDR2 is YYREEE in the germline V gene (reference sequence). Trimming cost V 4 bases and J 0 bases, with 11 bases left between them.

The sample holds a few counts of this clonotype. The rearrangement uses TRBV10-1 and TRBJ2-1, with 9 positions matching TRBD2. After removal of 6 bases from V and 4 bases from J, the junction contained 7 bases not matched to a gene. CDR3 length: 15 amino acids. CDR1 WNHNN and CDR2 SYGVQD come from the germline V gene (reference sequence). In DNA, the CDR3 is TGCGCCAGCAGCCTACGGACTAGCGCATACAATGAGCAGTTCTTC. Its translation: CASSLRTSAYNEQFF.

The chain carries TRBV12-3 or TRBV12-4 and TRBJ2-3, with 8 bases that match TRBD2. The CDR3 consists of 15 residues. J lost 7 bases, V lost 5 bases, and 11 bases had no gene match. The CDR3 region is CASSPLAGRKNTQYF. CDR3 sequence (DNA): TGTGCCAGCAGTCCCCTAGCGGGCCGCAAGAATACGCAGTATTTT.

The V gene is TRBV5-4, the J gene TRBJ2-1; the match to TRBD1 covers 9 bases. V dropped 0 bases and J dropped 7; count of bases not matched to a gene: 5. Germline CDR1 SGHNT, CDR2 YYREEE (reference sequence). CDR3 length equals 15 residues. The CDR3 DNA sequence: TGTGCCAGCAGCTTGGACAGGGGGCGCGAAAATGAGCAGTTCTTC. It yields the protein CASSLDRGRENEQFF.

The chain uses TRBV7-8 and TRBJ1-6; the D gene is possibly TRBD1 (6 bases). The ends were cut back, 1 base at V and 10 bases at J, with 11 bases in the middle. This CDR3 has 14 residues. Germline CDR1 SGHVS, CDR2 FQNEAQ. Here the CDR3 reads CASSLGRGTSPLHF. For the CDR3, the DNA is TGTGCCAGCAGCTTAGGCAGGGGCACCTCACCCCTCCACTTT.

This clonotype was counted a few times. This chain connects TRBV20-1 to TRBJ2-5; D assignment may be TRBD1 or TRBD2 (5 bases each). From germline, CDR1 is DFQATT and CDR2 SNEGSKA (reference sequence). V lost 0 bases and J 4 bases, leaving 15 bases between the germline ends. This CDR3 has 15 residues. The CDR3 sequence: CSARDSRDHLETQYF. The CDR3 bases are TGCAGTGCTAGAGACAGCAGGGACCACTTAGAGACCCAGTACTTC.

This clonotype qualifies as medium-sized (0.01 to 0.1%). This sequence joins TRBV4-2 and TRBJ2-2, with a possible D match to TRBD1 (6 bases). There are 14 residues in the CDR3. V gave up 3 bases and J gave up 5 bases, with 10 bases separating them. Looked up from germline, CDR1 is LGHNA and CDR2 is YNFKEQ. CDR3 residues: CASSHPGQTGELFF. The CDR3 DNA follows: TGTGCCAGCAGCCACCCAGGACAGACCGGGGAGCTGTTTTTT.

This clonotype has a count of ten or more. V and J are TRBV4-3 and TRBJ1-5, with D possibly being TRBD1 (5 bases). Germline values: CDR1 LGHNA, CDR2 YSLEER. The CDR3 spans 15 residues. The V and J ends lost 0 bases and 9 bases respectively, with 15 bases between them. CDR3 protein: CASSQDWQGGRPQHF. The CDR3, as DNA: TGCGCCAGCAGCCAAGATTGGCAGGGCGGGCGGCCCCAGCATTTT.

J is TRBJ2-1 and V is TRBV29-1; 12 bases agree with TRBD2. CDR1 is SQVTM, CDR2 ANQGSEA, per germline. This CDR3 comprises 14 residues. The junction had 3 bases not matched to a gene; V was cut back by 7 bases and J by 2 bases. In DNA form, the CDR3 reads TGCAGCGCTAGCGGGGGGGGAACCTACAATGAGCAGTTCTTC. Its translation is CSASGGGTYNEQFF.

CDR3 protein: CASSYLLAGGRTGELFF. The CDR3 bases are TGTGCCAGCAGTTACCTCCTAGCGGGGGGCCGCACCGGGGAGCTGTTTTTT. This chain links TRBV6-6 with TRBJ2-2, with 11 nucleotides matching TRBD2. The germline gives CDR1 MNHNY, CDR2 SVGAGI (reference sequence). This CDR3 is 17 amino acids long. The ends lost 2 bases at V and 4 bases at J; junction bases unmatched: 6.

Concerning this clonotype itself: It may be a read error: a sequence one base away is much more abundant. V usage is TRBV20-1 and J usage is TRBJ2-1; 9 bases are a match to TRBD2. The CDR3 covers 12 residues. The germline CDR1 and CDR2 sequences are DFQATT and SNEGSKA (reference sequence). The CDR3 loop is CGASAAAGGVFF. The CDR3 nucleotides read TGCGGTGCTAGTGCAGCAGCGGGAGGAGTCTTCTTC.

This clonotype has just a few counts. DNA for the CDR3: TGCAGCCCATGGGCTAGCGGAGCAGATACGCAGTATTTT. This codes for CSPWASGADTQYF. This chain connects TRBV20-1 to TRBJ2-3, with TRBD2 matching over 7 bases. CDR1 is DFQATT, CDR2 SNEGSKA, per germline (reference sequence). There are 13 residues in the CDR3.

This clonotype came up a few times. This chain connects TRBV20-1 to TRBJ1-5, with D perhaps TRBD1 (5 bases). The V gene's germline CDR1 is DFQATT and CDR2 SNEGSKA (reference sequence). The CDR3 has 16 residues. V shed 0 bases and J shed 0 bases, with 12 bases lying between them. CDR3 residues: CSARDSTGLSNQPQHF. Written as DNA, the CDR3 is TGCAGTGCTAGAGATTCAACAGGTCTTAGCAATCAGCCCCAGCATTTT.

This clonotype showed up just a few times. The V and J genes are TRBV5-5 and TRBJ2-3, with TRBD2 matching 8 bases. The CDR3 is 15 residues long. In germline, CDR1 is SGHKS, CDR2 YYEKEE (reference sequence). V shed 1 base and J 2 bases; nucleotides not matched to a gene: 3. CDR3 nucleotide sequence: TGTGCCAGCAGCTTGAGCGGGAGTAACACAGATACGCAGTATTTT. This encodes CASSLSGSNTDTQYF. The full variable domain, rest sourced from reference TRBV5-5 and TRBJ2-3, is DAGVTQSPTHLIKTRGQQVTLRCSPISGHKSVSWYQQVLGQGPQFIFQYYEKEERGRGNFPDRFSARQFPNYSSELNVNALLLGDSALYLCASSLSGSNTDTQYFGPGTRLTVL.

The V gene is TRBV5-6, the J gene TRBJ1-6; TRBD1 agrees at 12 bases. Trimming took 4 bases from V and 10 from J; bases not matched to a gene: 15. The CDR3 contains 18 residues. Germline lookup yields CDR1 SGHDT and CDR2 YYEEEE. The CDR3 coding sequence is TGTGCCAGCAGCGCGGGACAGGGGGCGACTGGATTCGGGTCACCCCTCCACTTT. It translates to CASSAGQGATGFGSPLHF.